Listed below are T cell receptor beta chains from one sample, sequenced in a study of T cells in localized non-small cell lung cancer. Only in-frame clones appear in the TCRdb table, and some are missing; sequencing was by immunoSEQ multiplex PCR. The data hold approximately 54,000 clones, with just over 85% observed a single time. Sequenced here: peripheral blood, sampled before any cancer treatment. The receptors shown here come from a woman aged 35 to 70 with stage I lung adenocarcinoma. CDR3s include the opening cysteine and the closing phenylalanine or tryptophan.

v_gene	j_gene	CDR3aa
TRBV7-2	TRBJ1-5	CASSSGGWVQPQHF
TRBV11-2	TRBJ2-7	CASSPIPGWGAGEQYF
TRBV4-1	TRBJ1-2	CASSYGLYGYTF
TRBV2	TRBJ2-1	CASSGVAGATRDEQFF
TRBV20-1	TRBJ2-1	CSARRNEQFF
TRBV11-3	TRBJ2-1	CASSPSTSGVNNEQFF
TRBV5-1	TRBJ2-7	CASSLVREHEQYF
TRBV7-2	TRBJ2-5	CASSFGQGRAQYF
TRBV2	TRBJ1-1	CASSAGLNTEAFF
TRBV7-9	TRBJ1-5	CASSLAGTVNQPQHF
TRBV7-2	TRBJ2-7	CASDTGGSYEQYF
TRBV10-1	TRBJ1-1	CASSDTRISNEAFF
TRBV30	TRBJ1-1	CAWIMDLSPEAFF
TRBV19	TRBJ2-2	CASSVGTGELFF
TRBV6-1	TRBJ1-6	CASSGGVRNSPLHF
TRBV18	TRBJ2-3	CASSARLAPDTQYF
TRBV13	TRBJ2-1	CASSYEREQFF
TRBV5-1	TRBJ1-2	CASSLSGTGGASYGYTF
TRBV7-2	TRBJ1-1	CASSLATEAFF
TRBV7-2	TRBJ2-3	CASSLAGGRTDTQYF
TRBV5-1	TRBJ2-3	CASSFIDTQYF
TRBV7-8	TRBJ1-1	CASSLKQGADTEAFF
TRBV19	TRBJ2-3	CASSNPAGSTDTQYF
TRBV6-7	TRBJ2-7	CASSYGLACSYEQYF
TRBV9	TRBJ1-1	CASSPETGASTEAFF
TRBV7-2	TRBJ1-4	CASSSQPGQDEKLFF
TRBV5-6	TRBJ2-3	CASKGGYGTDTQYF
TRBV19	TRBJ2-3	CASSRLGLAGPPDTQYF
TRBV4-2	TRBJ2-5	CASSQSTSGGDETQYF
TRBV30	TRBJ1-2	CAWSEPRVNYNYGYTF
TRBV5-1	TRBJ2-2	CASSLGTLNSGELFF
TRBV9	TRBJ2-1	CASSVADRTFIDEQFF
TRBV30	TRBJ1-2	CAWTVGGLHGYTF
TRBV11-2	TRBJ1-4	CASSLGQGATNEKLFF
TRBV30	TRBJ2-2	CAGSDPNTGELFF
TRBV13	TRBJ2-3	CASSTTGGPSTDTQYF
TRBV10-2	TRBJ2-7	CASRPGGGEQYF
TRBV15	TRBJ2-1	CATSRDTRPGVSNEQFF
TRBV10-3	TRBJ1-2	CAISDRTTNYGYTF
TRBV29-1	TRBJ1-2	CSVDARQGGSDYGYTF
TRBV7-3	TRBJ1-6	CASSSNGRGRAPLHF
TRBV7-2	TRBJ2-3	CASSLELAGGQTATQYF
TRBV2	TRBJ2-1	CASRVRGTSGPEQFF
TRBV11-2	TRBJ1-2	CASSLGSYGYTF
TRBV11-1	TRBJ1-1	CASSRGQASTEAFF